The following is a T cell receptor beta chain sequence with its context. Deletions cut 0 bases from V and 9 bases from J, with 13 bases between. The CDR3 is made up of 14 amino acids. From germline, CDR1 is SGHRS and CDR2 YFSETQ. This entry comes from a study of cytomegalovirus exposure and HLA in healthy donors. Vbeta (60) and Jbeta (13) primers were used in the PCR. Authors' methods: There were about 80 million unique TCR beta chains by a later count, and 8.5 million to 14 million of them were shared. Measured with immunoSEQ multiplex PCR; TCRdb has only the in-frame clones, and not every one. For V, J and clone size, that table is used; D and trimming come from the DNA. This table has roughly 170,000 clones, more than 65% appearing once.

The TCR was taken from a girl aged 2 to 9 in good health and CMV-seropositive. The sequenced sample was PBMCs. The rearrangement joins TRBV5-1 to TRBJ2-1; D is possibly TRBD2 (6 bases). CDR3 loop: CASSLERGLAEQFF. The CDR3 DNA sequence: TGCGCCAGCAGCTTGGAACGGGGGTTGGCTGAGCAGTTCTTC.